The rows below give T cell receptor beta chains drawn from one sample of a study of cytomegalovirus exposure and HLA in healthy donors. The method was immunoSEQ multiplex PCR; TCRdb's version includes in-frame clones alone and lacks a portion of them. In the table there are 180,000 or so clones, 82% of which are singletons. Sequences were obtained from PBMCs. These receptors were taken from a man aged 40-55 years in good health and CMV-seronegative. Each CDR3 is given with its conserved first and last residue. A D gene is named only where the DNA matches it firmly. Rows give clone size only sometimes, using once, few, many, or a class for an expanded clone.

CDR3aa: CASSFSGTSPYNEQFF
CDR3nt: TGTGCCAGCAGCTTCTCCGGGACATCCCCCTACAATGAGCAGTTCTTC
d_gene: -
j_gene: TRBJ2-1
v_gene: TRBV7-2
abundance: -

CDR3aa: CASSLGLKNTEAFF
CDR3nt: TGTGCCAGCAGTCTAGGACTCAAGAACACTGAAGCTTTCTTT
d_gene: -
j_gene: TRBJ1-1
v_gene: TRBV6-5
abundance: -

CDR3aa: CSVEGTSGGYTF
CDR3nt: TGCAGCGTTGAAGGTACGTCGGGTGGCTACACCTTC
d_gene: -
j_gene: TRBJ1-2
v_gene: TRBV29-1
abundance: -

CDR3aa: CASSLGVPGGKGNEQFF
CDR3nt: TGTGCCAGCAGCTTAGGCGTGCCGGGAGGGAAGGGCAATGAGCAGTTCTTC
d_gene: TRBD2
j_gene: TRBJ2-1
v_gene: TRBV7-6
abundance: -

CDR3aa: CASSQASGSNEQYF
CDR3nt: TGCGCCAGCAGCCAGGCTAGCGGGAGTAACGAGCAGTACTTC
d_gene: TRBD2
j_gene: TRBJ2-7
v_gene: TRBV4-3
abundance: -

CDR3aa: CAIVSGANVLTF
CDR3nt: TGTGCTATCGTCTCTGGGGCCAACGTCCTGACTTTC
d_gene: -
j_gene: TRBJ2-6
v_gene: TRBV11-2
abundance: few

CDR3aa: CASSERYPRGYF
CDR3nt: TGTGCCAGCAGTGAAAGGTATCCGAGAGGATACTTC
d_gene: -
j_gene: TRBJ2-7
v_gene: TRBV2
abundance: -

CDR3aa: CASSSGGTRGYIQYF
CDR3nt: TGTGCCAGCTCTAGCGGGGGAACCAGGGGGTACATTCAGTACTTC
d_gene: TRBD2
j_gene: TRBJ2-4
v_gene: TRBV28
abundance: once

CDR3aa: CASSVSSREETQYF
CDR3nt: TGTGCCAGCAGCGTAAGTAGCAGGGAAGAGACCCAGTACTTC
d_gene: -
j_gene: TRBJ2-5
v_gene: TRBV9
abundance: -

CDR3aa: CASSARDRGSDIQYF
CDR3nt: TGTGCCAGCAGCGCCCGGGACAGGGGGTCGGACATTCAGTACTTC
d_gene: TRBD1
j_gene: TRBJ2-4
v_gene: TRBV7-9
abundance: -